The present TCR beta chain was sequenced within a study of molecular identifiers for immune sequencing clone quantification. This CDR3 spans 12 amino acids. Trimming removed 3 bases from V and 2 bases from J, with 4 bases in between. Germline loops: CDR1 SGHVS, CDR2 FNYEAQ. This clonotype was observed many times. TCRdb analysed the PCR reads with MiXCR anew, one entry per CDR3 protein. This table holds 85,000 to 90,000 distinct CDR3 sequences, roughly 19% found once. This receptor was taken from a human donor in good health. Some libraries in this study had Jurkat cell RNA spiked in. The rearrangement uses TRBV7-6 and TRBJ1-1, with unresolved D. The sequenced sample was naive CD8+ T cells from blood, with Jurkat cell RNA spiked in. Subset noted: FACS-sorted CD8+CD4-CCR7+CD45RA+ naive T cells. CDR3: CASSFDNTEAFF. The CDR3 DNA reads as TGTGCCAGCAGCTTCGACAACACTGAAGCTTTCTTT. The full variable domain, in which reference TRBV7-6 and TRBJ1-1 provide the parts outside the CDR3, is GAGVSQSPRYKVTKRGQDVALRCDPISGHVSLYWYRQALGQGPEFLTYFNYEAQQDKSGLPNDRFSAERPEGSISTLTIQRTEQRDSAMYRCASSFDNTEAFFGQGTRLTVV.